Only one count was recorded for the clone carrying this TCR beta chain. The junction shows a germline mismatch at one end, possibly a read error. CDR3 size: 15 residues. CDR1 LNHNV and CDR2 YYDKDF come from the germline V gene (reference sequence). Authors' analysis steps: It was from reference gene primer amplification that nucleated cell counts were estimated. The table came from immunoSEQ multiplex PCR; TCRdb's copy has only in-frame clones and leaves some out. The DNA gave D and trimming, while V, J and clone size come from that table. The sample yields 290,000 or so clones, almost 90% seen once. This sample is drawn from a study of blood T cell repertoires in COVID-19.

This sequence was found in a woman aged 18-29 years with acute COVID-19. The chain employs TRBV15 and TRBJ2-7, with 7 positions matching TRBD2. The sequencing input was PBMCs or T cells enriched from blood (not recorded which). CDR3 amino acids: CATTRGIAGSVEQYF. CDR3 nucleotide sequence: TGTGCCACCACCAGAGGGATAGCGGGCTCCGTCGAGCAGTACTTC.